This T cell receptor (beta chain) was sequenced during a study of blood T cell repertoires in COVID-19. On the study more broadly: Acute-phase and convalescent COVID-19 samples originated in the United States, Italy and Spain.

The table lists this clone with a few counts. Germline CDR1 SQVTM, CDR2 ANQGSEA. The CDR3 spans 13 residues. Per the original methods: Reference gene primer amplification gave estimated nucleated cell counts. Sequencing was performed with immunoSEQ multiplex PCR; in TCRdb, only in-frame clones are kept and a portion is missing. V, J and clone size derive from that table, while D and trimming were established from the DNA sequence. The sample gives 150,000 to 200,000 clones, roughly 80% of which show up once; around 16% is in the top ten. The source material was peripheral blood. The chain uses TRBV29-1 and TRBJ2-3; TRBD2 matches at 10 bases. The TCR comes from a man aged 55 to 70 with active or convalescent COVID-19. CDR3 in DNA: TGCGCCAGGGTAGCGGGAGGATGGGATACGCAGTATTTT. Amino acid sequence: CARVAGGWDTQYF.